The 18 T cell receptor beta chains presented below share a single source sample, sequenced in a study of T cells in Graves' hyperthyroidism and ophthalmopathy (dated by TCRdb to between 2018 and 2020). Libraries were constructed by multiplex PCR. Sequencing instrument: Illumina HiSeq 2000. The TCR beta CDR3 regions were amplified from RNA transcripts. A first-round RT-PCR of the TCR CDR3 used the HTBI primer set with the Qiagen OneStep RT-PCR kit. The public sequencing data were trimmed at Q25 with fastp and processed into clonotypes with MiXCR by TCRdb, which kept only in-frame beta chains. Records with the same CDR3 protein are collapsed into one entry carrying the most frequent genes and DNA. This sample has hundreds of thousands of distinct CDR3 sequences in its table, and 12% to 15% of those were observed once. Of the sample, approximately 10% is held by the ten largest clones. Input material: blood. All receptors come from a young woman with Graves' hyperthyroidism.

The rearrangement uses TRBV5-8 and TRBJ1-2, with 9 positions matching TRBD1. The germline gives CDR1 SGHTS, CDR2 YDEGEE. J lost 2 bases, V lost 0 bases, and 2 bases had no gene match. The CDR3 length is 15 residues. The CDR3 nucleotides read TGTGCCAGCAGCTTGGGGGACAGGGTAAACTATGGCTACACCTTC. Translation: CASSLGDRVNYGYTF.

In its sample, this clonotype was seen many times. The chain employs TRBV27 and TRBJ2-7, with D unclear. The CDR3 covers 14 residues. The germline V and J ends were trimmed by 1 base and 2 bases, with 9 bases remaining between them. From germline, CDR1 is MNHEY and CDR2 SMNVEV (reference sequence). Here the CDR3 reads CASSLYDSPYEQYF. The DNA of the CDR3 is TGTGCCAGCAGTTTATACGACTCCCCCTACGAGCAGTACTTC.

This clonotype was counted at least ten times. The rearrangement links TRBV30 to TRBJ2-7, with D perhaps TRBD2 (6 bases). The germline V and J ends were trimmed by 3 bases and 6 bases, with 18 bases remaining between them. Germline CDR1 is GTSNPN and CDR2 is SVGIG (reference sequence). This CDR3 has 14 residues. The CDR3 is CAWRHPGLTSEQYF. The DNA for the CDR3 is TGTGCCTGGAGGCATCCGGGACTGACATCCGAGCAGTACTTC.

CDR3 coding DNA: TGTGCCAGCAGCCCGACAGGGGGGCTTGAAGCTTTCTTT. This gives the protein CASSPTGGLEAFF. The V call is TRBV7-9, the J call TRBJ1-1, with TRBD1 matching 9 bases. The CDR3 runs 13 residues. The V gene's germline CDR1 is SEHNR and CDR2 FQNEAQ (reference sequence). V dropped 5 bases and J dropped 7; count of bases not matched to a gene: 5.

This clonotype has only a few counts. The chain combines TRBV24-1 with TRBJ1-5, with D possibly being TRBD1 (6 bases). V was shortened by 12 bases and J by 6 bases, with 14 bases between the two germline ends. The CDR3 totals 12 residues. Germline CDR1 is KGHDR and CDR2 is SFDVKD. The CDR3 DNA sequence: TGTGCCGGGGCACAGGGTCGTCAGCCCCAGCATTTT. It encodes CAGAQGRQPQHF.

This clonotype has a handful of counts. J is TRBJ2-3 and V is TRBV20-1, with TRBD1 identical over 7 bases. Germline trimming cut 6 bases from V and 2 bases from J; bases unmatched to any gene: 20. Looked up from germline, CDR1 is DFQATT and CDR2 is SNEGSKA (reference sequence). The CDR3 length is 18 residues. CDR3 DNA: TGCAGTGCCTCAAGGGGACAGCTGTACACAAGTGACACAGATACGCAGTATTTT. Translated, it gives CSASRGQLYTSDTDTQYF.

The genes are TRBV9 and TRBJ1-2; 7 nucleotides agree with TRBD1. Per the germline V gene, CDR1 is SGDLS and CDR2 is YYNGEE. The CDR3 is 13 residues long. Losses at the gene ends were 2 bases for V and 4 bases for J; bases not matched to a gene: 2. The CDR3 DNA reads TGTGCCAGCAGCGTTGCAGGGGGCTATGGCTACACCTTC. This encodes CASSVAGGYGYTF.

V gene TRBV6-5 combines with J gene TRBJ1-2, with D perhaps matching TRBD1 (5 bases). V was trimmed by 6 bases and J by 2 bases, leaving 19 bases between them. CDR1 is MNHEY and CDR2 is SVGAGI in the germline V gene. This CDR3 spans 16 amino acids. For the CDR3, the DNA is TGTGCCAGCAGCTACAACACGCCCGGGGACAACTATGGCTACACCTTC. Translation: CASSYNTPGDNYGYTF.

This clonotype was detected many times. The CDR3 region is CASIAEIVRQGGYEQYF. DNA of the CDR3: TGTGCCAGCATCGCGGAGATCGTCAGGCAAGGGGGCTACGAGCAGTACTTC. This chain connects TRBV2 to TRBJ2-7, with a possible D match to TRBD1 (6 bases). Trimming took 7 bases from V and 3 from J, leaving 25 bases between them. The CDR3 consists of 17 residues. CDR1 is SNHLY and CDR2 is FYNNEI in the germline V gene. The whole variable domain, remainder taken from reference TRBV2 and TRBJ2-7, is EPEVTQTPSHQVTQMGQEVILRCVPISNHLYFYWYRQILGQKVEFLVSFYNNEISEKSEIFDDQFSVERPDGSNFTLKIRSTKLEDSAMYFCASIAEIVRQGGYEQYFGPGTRLTVT.

This clonotype has just one count. The CDR3 spells CASSPTRRWEETQYF. The CDR3 coding sequence is TGTGCCAGCAGCCCTACCCGGAGATGGGAAGAGACCCAGTACTTC. The chain employs TRBV27 and TRBJ2-5, with D hard to call. Germline CDR1 is MNHEY and CDR2 is SMNVEV (reference sequence). V shed 6 bases and J shed 3 bases, with 17 bases lying between them. The CDR3 length is 15 residues.

This clonotype turned up a few times. This chain links TRBV6-1 with TRBJ2-1, with unresolved D. Between the trimmed V and J ends, which lost 10 bases and 0 bases, there was a span of 10 bases. This CDR3 comprises 13 residues. Germline loops: CDR1 MNHNS, CDR2 SASEGT. DNA of the CDR3: TGTGCCATATACAGCAGCTCCTACAATGAGCAGTTCTTC. It translates to CAIYSSSYNEQFF.

The V and J genes are TRBV24-1 and TRBJ2-7, with 9 bases that match TRBD1. The CDR3 covers 14 residues. From germline, CDR1 is KGHDR and CDR2 SFDVKD. V shed 3 bases, J shed 5 bases, and the junction held 4 bases outside the gene matches. The CDR3, as DNA: TGTGCCACCAGTGATGCCGGGACAGGGAACGAGCAGTACTTC. It translates to CATSDAGTGNEQYF.

This clonotype was observed at least ten times. The chain carries TRBV20-1 and TRBJ1-1; no firm D call. V dropped 1 base and J dropped 7 bases, with 10 bases sitting between them. The CDR3 spans 12 residues. Germline CDR1 reads DFQATT; CDR2 reads SNEGSKA (reference sequence). DNA for the CDR3: TGCAGTGCTAGAGTAGTGGCGGGTGAAGCTTTCTTT. Residues: CSARVVAGEAFF.

As concerns this clonotype: A clone one base away is much larger, so this may be a read error. The CDR3, as DNA: TGTGCCAGCAGTCCCATACGGGGGGCCTCCTACAATGAGCAGTTCTTC. Residues: CASSPIRGASYNEQFF. The chain employs TRBV25-1 and TRBJ2-1, with D tentatively TRBD2 (7 bases). Looked up from germline, CDR1 is MGHDK and CDR2 is SYGVNS. CDR3 length equals 16 residues. The V end lost 5 bases, the J end lost 0 bases, and 14 bases lay between the germline ends.

This clonotype has at least ten counts. V is TRBV20-1 and J is TRBJ2-1; D possibly corresponds to TRBD2 (6 bases). V lost 5 bases and J lost 1, with 12 bases in between. The CDR3 is 14 amino acids. The germline CDR1 and CDR2 sequences are DFQATT and SNEGSKA (reference sequence). The CDR3 bases are TGCAGTGCTCCGATTCTAGCGTCCTACAATGAGCAGTTCTTC. Amino acid sequence: CSAPILASYNEQFF.

This clonotype was found a few times. V gene TRBV7-8 combines with J gene TRBJ2-5; D tentatively reads TRBD1 or TRBD2 (6 bases each). The CDR3 spans 18 residues. V lost 1 base and J lost 0, with 18 bases in between. From germline, CDR1 is SGHVS and CDR2 FQNEAQ. The CDR3 here is CASSLGGAGGGDQETQYF. CDR3 bases: TGTGCCAGCAGCTTAGGGGGGGCGGGTGGTGGGGACCAAGAGACCCAGTACTTC.

The chain couples TRBV9 to TRBJ2-7; 12 bases map to TRBD1. The CDR3 has 17 residues. J gave up 3 bases and V 3 bases, and 10 bases lay outside the gene matches. Germline values: CDR1 SGDLS, CDR2 YYNGEE. CDR3 protein: CASSAPRDRGHIYEQYF. The CDR3 DNA reads as TGTGCCAGCAGCGCACCGCGGGACAGGGGGCATATCTACGAGCAGTACTTC.

This clonotype was seen at least ten times. The chain is built from TRBV2 and TRBJ2-7; 10 bases fit TRBD2. The V segment lost 5 bases and the J segment 7 bases; nucleotides outside the gene matches: 5. The V gene's germline CDR1 is SNHLY and CDR2 FYNNEI. The CDR3 has 13 amino acids. DNA for the CDR3: TGTGCCAGCAGTCAGCGGGAGGGGTCGGAGCAGTACTTC. Residues: CASSQREGSEQYF. Looking up the rest from reference TRBV2 and TRBJ2-7 gives the full variable domain: EPEVTQTPSHQVTQMGQEVILRCVPISNHLYFYWYRQILGQKVEFLVSFYNNEISEKSEIFDDQFSVERPDGSNFTLKIRSTKLEDSAMYFCASSQREGSEQYFGPGTRLTVT.